Each of the 25 T cell receptor beta chains below was sequenced from the same sample in a study of blood T cell repertoires in COVID-19. Sequencing used immunoSEQ multiplex PCR; TCRdb keeps in-frame clones, though not all of them. The sample consists of 200,000 to 300,000 clones, about 84% of them appearing once. Sequencing was carried out using peripheral blood. All receptors come from a man older than 75 with acute or convalescent COVID-19.

The rearrangement uses TRBV10-3 and TRBJ2-7; TRBD2 agrees at 11 bases. The V and J ends lost 4 bases and 5 bases, in that order; junction bases with no gene match: 7. Looked up from germline, CDR1 is ENHRY and CDR2 is SYGVKD. The length of the CDR3 is 15 residues. CDR3 region: CAISAQLAGENEQYF. The CDR3 bases are TGTGCCATCAGTGCCCAACTAGCGGGAGAAAACGAGCAGTACTTC.

The CDR3 DNA follows: TGCAGCGTTGAAGATCTACAGGGGGCTACGTCCGGAAACACCATATATTTT. This translates into CSVEDLQGATSGNTIYF. The rearrangement uses TRBV29-1 and TRBJ1-3, with 9 nucleotides matching TRBD1. The CDR3 length is 17 residues. J gave up 4 bases and V 0 bases, and 10 bases lay outside the gene matches. Looked up from germline, CDR1 is SQVTM and CDR2 is ANQGSEA.

The chain uses TRBV9 and TRBJ1-3, with no clear D. V was pared by 1 base and J by 0 bases, with 11 bases between. The CDR3 is made up of 16 amino acids. In germline, CDR1 is SGDLS, CDR2 YYNGEE. CDR3 bases: TGTGCCAGCAGCGTAACCCCGGGAAGCTCTGGAAACACCATATATTTT. Translating gives CASSVTPGSSGNTIYF.

This sequence joins TRBV9 and TRBJ2-7, with TRBD1 matching 8 bases. The CDR3 sequence is 14 residues long. J lost 6 bases, V lost 3 bases, and 8 bases had no gene match. Germline CDR1 is SGDLS and CDR2 is YYNGEE. CDR3 loop: CASSATDRAGEQYF. CDR3 in DNA: TGTGCCAGCAGCGCAACGGACAGGGCTGGCGAGCAGTACTTC.

The gene calls are TRBV28 and TRBJ1-4; D remains unclear. The germline V and J ends were trimmed by 1 base and 11 bases, with 5 bases remaining between them. Germline assignment: CDR1 MDHEN and CDR2 SYDVKM. The CDR3 is 11 amino acids. CDR3 bases: TGTGCCAGCAGTTTATCACTTAAACTGTTTTTT. Amino acid sequence: CASSLSLKLFF.

The chain is built from TRBV18 and TRBJ2-7; a weak D match, TRBD1 (6 bases). Germline loops: CDR1 KGHSH, CDR2 LQKENI. The CDR3 length is 15 residues. The germline V and J ends were trimmed by 3 bases and 9 bases, with 21 bases remaining between them. The CDR3 spells CASSPVGTGQNGQYF. DNA of the CDR3: TGTGCCAGCTCACCGGTCGGAACAGGGCAAAACGGGCAGTACTTC.

The rearrangement uses TRBV4-3 and TRBJ2-7; tentative D call: TRBD1 (5 bases). Trimming removed 1 base at V and 0 bases at J, with 10 bases between. This CDR3 has 15 amino acids. Germline V gene lookup returns CDR1 LGHNA and CDR2 YSLEER. The CDR3 DNA reads as TGCGCCAGCAGCCAAGCCCGACAGAGCTCCTACGAGCAGTACTTC. It specifies CASSQARQSSYEQYF.

J is TRBJ1-5 and V is TRBV3-1 (or the pseudogene TRBV3-2), with D uncertain. CDR3 length equals 12 residues. Trimming removed 0 bases from V and 8 bases from J, with 5 bases in between. Germline V gives CDR1 LGHDT, CDR2 YNNKEL (reference sequence). The CDR3 sequence is CASSQDNKPQHF. For the CDR3, the DNA is TGTGCCAGCAGCCAAGATAATAAGCCCCAGCATTTT.

CDR3 protein: CASSLSGLAGVEQYF. The CDR3, as DNA: TGTGCCAGCAGTTTATCCGGACTAGCGGGAGTCGAGCAGTACTTC. This sequence joins TRBV28 and TRBJ2-7; 13 bases fit TRBD2. The CDR3 covers 15 residues. CDR1 MDHEN and CDR2 SYDVKM come from the germline V gene. With 1 base clipped from V and 6 bases from J, the junction kept 3 bases outside the gene matches.

This clone was recorded only once. The V gene is TRBV6-2 or TRBV6-3, the J gene TRBJ2-1, with 10 bases that match TRBD2. Germline V gives CDR1 MNHEY, CDR2 SVGEGT. V lost 0 bases to trimming and J lost 1 base; unmatched junction nucleotides: 6. This CDR3 has 18 amino acids. CDR3 residues: CASSYSSSGGYSYNEQFF. The CDR3 DNA follows: TGTGCCAGCAGTTACTCGAGTAGCGGGGGGTATTCCTACAATGAGCAGTTCTTC.

The chain recombines TRBV5-5 with TRBJ2-7; a possible D gene is TRBD2 (5 bases). The germline V gene encodes CDR1 SGHKS and CDR2 YYEKEE (reference sequence). The CDR3 runs to 20 residues. Trimming stripped 4 bases from V and 0 bases from J, with 29 bases between. The CDR3 DNA reads as TGTGCCAGCAGCCCCAGGACGGACTCTTCCATACGGGCGAGCTCCTACGAGCAGTACTTC. Translating it yields CASSPRTDSSIRASSYEQYF.

This clone has a single count. The chain combines TRBV5-1 with TRBJ1-5; possibly TRBD1 for D (6 bases). The CDR3 loop spans 16 amino acids. V shed 0 bases and J shed 2 bases, with 12 bases lying between them. In germline, CDR1 is SGHRS, CDR2 YFSETQ. CDR3 sequence (DNA): TGCGCCAGCAGCTTGGGAACAGGGAAAGGCAATCAGCCCCAGCATTTT. It codes for CASSLGTGKGNQPQHF.

The rearrangement links TRBV28 to TRBJ2-2, with 9 bases lining up with TRBD1. Germline V gene data show CDR1 as MDHEN and CDR2 as SYDVKM. The ends lost 6 bases at V and 5 bases at J; junction bases unmatched: 1. The CDR3 length is 13 residues. The CDR3 DNA reads TGTGCCAGCAGAGGACAGGGGACCGGGGAGCTGTTTTTT. Translating gives CASRGQGTGELFF.

The chain joins TRBV29-1 to TRBJ2-1; 7 bases line up with TRBD2. V gave up 1 base and J gave up 6 bases; unmatched junction bases: 9. CDR3 length: 15 amino acids. Germline V gene data show CDR1 as SQVTM and CDR2 as ANQGSEA. The CDR3 sequence: CSVEVSGLGINEQFF. CDR3 in DNA: TGCAGCGTTGAAGTGTCCGGACTAGGGATCAATGAGCAGTTCTTC.

V usage is TRBV9 and J usage is TRBJ2-7; 10 positions agree with TRBD2. CDR1 is SGDLS and CDR2 is YYNGEE in the germline V gene. The CDR3 loop spans 16 amino acids. Unmatched junction bases numbered 7, after V lost 0 bases and J lost 4 bases. CDR3 in amino acids: CASSVGGASGSYEQYF. The DNA of the CDR3 is TGTGCCAGCAGCGTAGGGGGGGCTAGCGGGAGTTACGAGCAGTACTTC.

The chain combines TRBV9 with TRBJ2-1; TRBD2 agrees at 15 bases. Trimming took 0 bases from V and 10 from J; bases not matched to a gene: 8. In germline, CDR1 is SGDLS, CDR2 YYNGEE. The CDR3 sequence is 17 residues long. For the CDR3, the DNA is TGTGCCAGCAGCGTAGGTGGACTAGCGGGAGGGCCGGGAGAGCAGTTCTTC. Amino acids: CASSVGGLAGGPGEQFF.

The chain combines TRBV24-1 with TRBJ2-5; 10 bases line up with TRBD1. This CDR3 spans 16 amino acids. Germline CDR1 is KGHDR and CDR2 is SFDVKD. V dropped 3 bases and J dropped 4; count of bases not matched to a gene: 7. The CDR3 DNA sequence: TGTGCCACCAGTGATGTAGGACAGGGGGGGGGAGAGACCCAGTACTTC. Amino acids: CATSDVGQGGGETQYF.

The V call is TRBV7-9, the J call TRBJ1-5; possible D gene TRBD1, 6 bases. Deletions cut 5 bases from V and 6 bases from J, with 14 bases between. This CDR3 spans 14 amino acids. The germline V gene encodes CDR1 SEHNR and CDR2 FQNEAQ (reference sequence). DNA for the CDR3: TGTGCCAGCAGCCCGGCGGGGGGCCCTCAGCCCCAGCATTTT. Encoded protein: CASSPAGGPQPQHF.

J is TRBJ1-2 and V is TRBV27; D remains ambiguous. CDR3 length: 13 residues. From germline, CDR1 is MNHEY and CDR2 SMNVEV (reference sequence). The V end was cut by 2 bases, the J end by 1 base, with 5 bases between. CDR3 sequence reads: CASSLKHNYGYTF. For the CDR3, the DNA is TGTGCCAGCAGTTTAAAGCATAACTATGGCTACACCTTC.

The CDR3 bases are TGTGCCAGCAGTTTACGCGGGAGGGTCACCTACGAGCAGTACTTC. Protein sequence: CASSLRGRVTYEQYF. The V and J genes are TRBV28 and TRBJ2-7; 9 bases match TRBD2. CDR1 and CDR2 from the germline V gene are MDHEN and SYDVKM. J gave up 2 bases and V 2 bases, and 4 bases lay outside the gene matches. The CDR3 runs 15 residues.

Turning to this clone: Sequence at one end of the junction differs from germline and may be a read error. V is TRBV2 and J is TRBJ1-4, with a possible D match to TRBD1 (6 bases). This CDR3 is 15 amino acids long. Germline lookup yields CDR1 SNHLY and CDR2 FYNNEI. The DNA for the CDR3 is TGTGCCAGCAGCGAAGGAGGGGGGGCTAATGAAAAACTGTTTTTT. It specifies CASSEGGGANEKLFF. Using reference TRBV2 and TRBJ1-4 for the parts outside the CDR3, the full variable domain is EPEVTQTPSHQVTQMGQEVILRCVPISNHLYFYWYRQILGQKVEFLVSFYNNEISEKSEIFDDQFSVERPDGSNFTLKIRSTKLEDSAMYFCASSEGGGANEKLFFGSGTQLSVL.

The chain combines TRBV5-1 with TRBJ2-7; D uncertain. Deletions cut 0 bases from V and 6 bases from J, with 10 bases between. The V gene's germline CDR1 is SGHRS and CDR2 YFSETQ. CDR3 size: 13 residues. The CDR3 sequence: CASSLEPATEQYF. The CDR3 DNA sequence: TGCGCCAGCAGCTTGGAACCAGCGACCGAGCAGTACTTC.

The CDR3 coding sequence is TGTGCCAGCTCACCTCGACAGGGGGATGGCAATCAGCCCCAGCATTTT. Its protein product is CASSPRQGDGNQPQHF. The V gene is TRBV18, the J gene TRBJ1-5; TRBD1 agrees at 9 bases. V lost 3 bases, J lost 2 bases, and 5 bases stayed unmatched. In germline, CDR1 is KGHSH, CDR2 LQKENI. This CDR3 contains 16 residues.

This rearrangement joins TRBV3-1 (or the pseudogene TRBV3-2) to TRBJ1-6; D gene unclear. This CDR3 contains 13 residues. In germline, CDR1 is LGHDT, CDR2 YNNKEL (reference sequence). V shed 1 base and J shed 9 bases, with 7 bases lying between them. The CDR3 is CASSQAPSSPLHF. The CDR3 DNA sequence: TGTGCCAGCAGCCAAGCCCCGTCTTCACCCCTCCACTTT.

In its sample, this clone was seen once. This chain connects TRBV7-9 to TRBJ1-1; no definite D call. This CDR3 has 13 amino acids. Between the trimmed V and J ends, which lost 1 base and 5 bases, there was a span of 8 bases. The V gene's germline CDR1 is SEHNR and CDR2 FQNEAQ (reference sequence). Written as DNA, the CDR3 is TGTGCCAGCAGCTTAGAGCAACAGACTGAAGCTTTCTTT. Amino acids: CASSLEQQTEAFF.